The entry that follows covers one T cell receptor beta chain sequence. The data belong to a study of blood T cell repertoires in COVID-19. About the research overall: Some COVID-19 samples were acute and others convalescent; all came from the United States, Italy and Spain.

From germline, CDR1 is SQVTM and CDR2 ANQGSEA. CDR3 length: 14 residues. J lost 3 bases, V lost 2 bases, and 5 bases had no gene match. Sequencing was performed with immunoSEQ multiplex PCR; in TCRdb, only in-frame clones are kept and a portion is missing. Of over 450,000 clones detected, roughly 89% appear once; the ten largest clones hold over 0.7%. The chain joins TRBV29-1 to TRBJ2-3, with TRBD2 identical over 7 bases. The TCR comes from a man aged 18 to 30 with COVID-19, enrolled during active disease. The source material was peripheral blood. CDR3 sequence reads: CSVERGRGTDTQYF. As DNA, the CDR3 is TGCAGCGTTGAACGGGGGAGGGGTACAGATACGCAGTATTTT.